Listed below are T cell receptor beta chains from one sample, sequenced in a study of identifying expanded T cells in peripheral blood. Clones were read by immunoSEQ multiplex PCR, and TCRdb kept only the in-frame ones, dropping some. The sample records more than 45,000 clones, over 75% being singletons. Sequencing was carried out using blood. The receptors were sampled from a person between 18 and 69 years old in good health. CDR3s include the opening cysteine and the closing phenylalanine or tryptophan. Each record gives: CDR3 DNA, CDR3 protein, J gene, clone size, D gene, V gene. A D gene is named only where the DNA matches it firmly. For some rows the clone size is stated as once, few or many, or as a class when expanded; others skip it.

TGTGCCAGCAGCACAGAGGGGAGGATTGGACTAAACTATGGCTACACCTTC | CASSTEGRIGLNYGYTF | TRBJ1-2 | . | . | TRBV7-9
TGTGCCAGCAGCCCCGGACAGTCCTATGGCTACACCTTC | CASSPGQSYGYTF | TRBJ1-2 | . | . | TRBV11-2
TGCGCCAGCAGCTTGGGGACAGGGGATTCACCCCTCCACTTT | CASSLGTGDSPLHF | TRBJ1-6 | few | TRBD1 | TRBV5-1
TGTGCCATCAGTTACGGAAAGGGCGGCTACACCTTC | CAISYGKGGYTF | TRBJ1-2 | . | . | TRBV10-3
TGTGCCAGCAGCTTCGGGACCGGGCCGACTAATGAAAAACTGTTTTTT | CASSFGTGPTNEKLFF | TRBJ1-4 | . | . | TRBV5-8
TGTGCCTGGGCCAGGGGAACAGATACGCAGTATTTT | CAWARGTDTQYF | TRBJ2-3 | few | . | TRBV30
TGTGCCTGGAGTTCGACGGGACAGGGGGCCGGAGATGAAAAACTGTTTTTT | CAWSSTGQGAGDEKLFF | TRBJ1-4 | few | TRBD1 | TRBV30
TGTGCCAGCAGTTACTCGAATGTGGGGGGCACAGATACGCAGTATTTT | CASSYSNVGGTDTQYF | TRBJ2-3 | . | . | TRBV6-5
TGTGCCAGCGGTCCGTCCCTCACTAGCACAGATACGCAGTATTTT | CASGPSLTSTDTQYF | TRBJ2-3 | . | . | TRBV9
TGTGCCAGCAGTTACAAGGGACAGGGTAGAGGTTGGCAGTACTTC | CASSYKGQGRGWQYF | TRBJ2-7 | . | TRBD1 | TRBV6-6
TGTGCCAGCAGCCAAGAGGCAGCAGTGATCACAGATACGCAGTATTTT | CASSQEAAVITDTQYF | TRBJ2-3 | . | . | TRBV4-2
TGTGCCAGCAATGGCCGACGGGCTAGCAATCAGCCCCAGCATTTT | CASNGRRASNQPQHF | TRBJ1-5 | once | . | TRBV6-1
TGTGCCAGCAGCTTTTTGCCGGGACAGGGTGCCGTAATGAATGAAAAACTGTTTTTT | CASSFLPGQGAVMNEKLFF | TRBJ1-4 | . | TRBD1 | TRBV7-9
TGTGCCAGCAGCTTGTTGGGCCAGGGGAGGGGGAGCACTGAAGCTTTCTTT | CASSLLGQGRGSTEAFF | TRBJ1-1 | . | . | TRBV5-4
TGTGCCAGCAGCCTACAAGTCATAGTCTCGGGAGGAGAGCTGTTTTTT | CASSLQVIVSGGELFF | TRBJ2-2 | once | TRBD2 | TRBV4-2
TGTGCCAGCAGCTTACGTGGGGGGAGGACAGATACGCAGTATTTT | CASSLRGGRTDTQYF | TRBJ2-3 | . | . | TRBV13
TGTGCCAGCAGCCTGAGGTTGGAGGGCGGTGAGCAGTTCTTC | CASSLRLEGGEQFF | TRBJ2-1 | . | . | TRBV14
TGTGCCAGCACCCCTCACGGGGTAAACACTGAAGCTTTCTTT | CASTPHGVNTEAFF | TRBJ1-1 | . | . | TRBV9
TGTGCCAGCAGCGCTGGGACTAGCGGGAGTATAGAGACCCAGTACTTC | CASSAGTSGSIETQYF | TRBJ2-5 | . | TRBD2 | TRBV7-6
TGTGCCAGCAGCTTTTCCCCAGGACCCAGACAGGGAAACACTGAAGCTTTCTTT | CASSFSPGPRQGNTEAFF | TRBJ1-1 | few | TRBD1 | TRBV7-9
TGTGCCAGTAGGACCGGGTGGGGGACAGATACGCAGTATTTT | CASRTGWGTDTQYF | TRBJ2-3 | . | . | TRBV19